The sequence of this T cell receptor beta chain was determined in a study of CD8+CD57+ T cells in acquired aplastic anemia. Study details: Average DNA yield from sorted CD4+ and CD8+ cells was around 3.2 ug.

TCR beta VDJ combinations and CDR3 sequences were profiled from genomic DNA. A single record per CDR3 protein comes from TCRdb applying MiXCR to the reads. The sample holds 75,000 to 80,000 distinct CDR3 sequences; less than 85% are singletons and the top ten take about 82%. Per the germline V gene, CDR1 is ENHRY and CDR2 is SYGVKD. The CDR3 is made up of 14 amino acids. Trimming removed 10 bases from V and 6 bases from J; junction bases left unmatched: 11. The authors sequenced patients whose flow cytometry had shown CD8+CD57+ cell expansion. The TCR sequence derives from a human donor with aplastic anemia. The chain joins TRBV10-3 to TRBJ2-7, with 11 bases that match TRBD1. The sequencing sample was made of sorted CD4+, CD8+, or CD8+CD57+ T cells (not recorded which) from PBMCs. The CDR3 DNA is TGTGCCACCATGGGGGGGACAGGGGGGACCGAGCAGTACTTC. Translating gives CATMGGTGGTEQYF.